The rows below give T cell receptor beta chains drawn from one sample of a study of identical twins. TCRdb used MiXCR to reprocess the 5' RACE reads, holding one entry per CDR3 protein. The table records approximately 530,000 distinct CDR3 sequences, approximately 20% of them present only once. The same specimen was also included in a second study, on yellow fever vaccine responses in identical twins.

Sequencing was performed on CD4+ T cells sorted from blood. The receptors shown here come from a woman younger than 30 in good health. CDR3s include the opening cysteine and the closing phenylalanine or tryptophan. The order of the fields is CDR3 protein, CDR3 DNA, J gene, clone size, V gene, D gene. A D gene is named only where the DNA matches it firmly. Size values are once, few and many counts, or a class for expanded clones, and some rows have none.

CDR3: CASAQEGGSSYNEQFF
DNA: TGTGCCAGCGCCCAGGAGGGGGGGAGCTCCTACAATGAGCAGTTCTTC
J: TRBJ2-1
size: -
V: TRBV7-9
D: -

CDR3: CSATASGRYEQYF
DNA: TGCAGTGCTACTGCTAGCGGGAGGTACGAGCAGTACTTC
J: TRBJ2-7
size: -
V: TRBV20-1
D: TRBD2

CDR3: CASSFIGQGVVDTQYF
DNA: TGCGCCAGCAGCTTTATAGGACAGGGGGTCGTCGATACGCAGTATTTT
J: TRBJ2-3
size: -
V: TRBV5-1
D: TRBD1

CDR3: CASGLASSYEQYF
DNA: TGCGCCAGCGGACTAGCGTCCTCCTACGAGCAGTACTTC
J: TRBJ2-7
size: -
V: TRBV5-1
D: TRBD2

CDR3: CSARVAEDRRTDTQYF
DNA: TGCAGTGCTAGAGTAGCCGAGGACAGGCGCACAGATACGCAGTATTTT
J: TRBJ2-3
size: few
V: TRBV20-1
D: TRBD1

CDR3: CATSDLKVAGGGDTQYF
DNA: TGTGCCACCAGTGATTTGAAGGTAGCGGGGGGTGGAGATACGCAGTATTTT
J: TRBJ2-3
size: few
V: TRBV24-1
D: TRBD2

CDR3: CAISDRDRGFETQYF
DNA: TGTGCCATCAGTGACCGGGACAGGGGATTCGAGACCCAGTACTTC
J: TRBJ2-5
size: -
V: TRBV10-3
D: TRBD1

CDR3: CASSLSTSPNEQFF
DNA: TGTGCCAGCAGCCTATCAACTAGCCCGAATGAGCAGTTCTTC
J: TRBJ2-1
size: few
V: TRBV7-9
D: -

CDR3: CASSEQTTYNEQFF
DNA: TGCGCCAGCAGTGAGCAGACCACTTACAATGAGCAGTTCTTC
J: TRBJ2-1
size: -
V: TRBV10-2
D: -

CDR3: CASSSRLVSRINEQFF
DNA: TGTGCCAGCAGCTCCCGACTAGTTTCTCGCATCAATGAGCAGTTCTTC
J: TRBJ2-1
size: -
V: TRBV5-6
D: -

CDR3: CASSLTGGLGYEQYF
DNA: TGTGCCAGCAGCTTGACAGGGGGTCTTGGCTACGAGCAGTACTTC
J: TRBJ2-7
size: few
V: TRBV7-9
D: TRBD1

CDR3: CASSPDRDSFYEQYF
DNA: TGTGCCAGCAGCCCGGACCGGGACTCCTTTTACGAGCAGTACTTC
J: TRBJ2-7
size: -
V: TRBV5-6
D: -

CDR3: CASSLWGGAKYTEAFF
DNA: TGTGCCAGCAGCTTATGGGGGGGGGCTAAGTACACTGAAGCTTTCTTT
J: TRBJ1-1
size: -
V: TRBV7-6
D: -

CDR3: CASSPRAVEYNEQFF
DNA: TGCGCCAGCAGCCCCCGGGCAGTAGAGTACAATGAGCAGTTCTTC
J: TRBJ2-1
size: few
V: TRBV5-1
D: -

CDR3: CASSEEAGAGAGELFF
DNA: TGTGCCAGCAGTGAAGAAGCGGGAGCGGGCGCCGGGGAGCTGTTTTTT
J: TRBJ2-2
size: -
V: TRBV2
D: TRBD2

CDR3: CASSKGLAGYNEQFF
DNA: TGTGCCAGCAGCAAGGGACTAGCGGGATACAATGAGCAGTTCTTC
J: TRBJ2-1
size: -
V: TRBV9
D: TRBD2

CDR3: CSASHLTWPIYNEQFF
DNA: TGCAGTGCTAGCCACCTGACCTGGCCCATTTACAATGAGCAGTTCTTC
J: TRBJ2-1
size: -
V: TRBV20-1
D: -

CDR3: CASSLARDVGGKLFF
DNA: TGTGCCAGCAGCTTAGCGCGAGATGTGGGGGGAAAACTGTTTTTT
J: TRBJ1-4
size: few
V: TRBV7-2
D: -

CDR3: CASRFSGTTDTQYF
DNA: TGTGCCAGCAGATTTAGCGGGACTACAGATACGCAGTATTTT
J: TRBJ2-3
size: -
V: TRBV11-2
D: TRBD2

CDR3: CASSQDRGWENTEAFF
DNA: TGTGCCAGCAGCCAAGATCGCGGGTGGGAGAACACTGAAGCTTTCTTT
J: TRBJ1-1
size: -
V: TRBV14
D: -